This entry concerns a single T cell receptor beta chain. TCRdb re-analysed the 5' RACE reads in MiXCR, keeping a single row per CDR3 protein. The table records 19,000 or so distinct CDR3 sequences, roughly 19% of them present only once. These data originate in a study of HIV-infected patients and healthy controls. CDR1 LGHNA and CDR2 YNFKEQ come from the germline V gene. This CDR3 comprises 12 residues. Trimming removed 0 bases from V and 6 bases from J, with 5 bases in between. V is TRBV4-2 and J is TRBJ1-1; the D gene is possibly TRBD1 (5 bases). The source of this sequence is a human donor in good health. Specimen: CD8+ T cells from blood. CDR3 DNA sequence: TGTGCCAGCAGCCAAGAACAGGCTGAAGCTTTCTTT. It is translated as CASSQEQAEAFF.